A selection of T cell receptor beta chains follows, all from one sample in a study of T cell clones after liver transplantation. Data came from immunoSEQ multiplex PCR; TCRdb stores just in-frame clones and leaves some out. The data show some 80,000 clones, 80% to 85% seen once. The starting material was CD4+ T cells from blood, obtained 46 months after liver transplant. Receptor source: a human patient who received a liver transplant. These T cells may partly come from the graft donor. Each CDR3 is given with its conserved first and last residue. The D gene is left open where the match is weak. Size tells how often a clone was seen (once, few, many) or the class of an expanded clone, and some rows leave it out.

>TRBJ2-4|.|TRBV9|.
TGTGCCAGCAGCGGAGCAAGTACAGGGGCCAAAAACATTCAGTACTTC
CASSGASTGAKNIQYF
>TRBJ2-7|once|TRBV15|.
TGTGCCACCTCATTTGCTCTGGGTCGCGGCGAGCAGTACTTC
CATSFALGRGEQYF
>TRBJ1-1|.|TRBV4-3|.
TGCGCCAGCAGCCAAGTAGGGGGGATAGCTTTCTTT
CASSQVGGIAFF
>TRBJ1-1|.|TRBV27|TRBD1
TGTGCCAGCAGGTCACAGGGGACCCTGAACACTGAAGCTTTCTTT
CASRSQGTLNTEAFF
>TRBJ2-7|.|TRBV28|.
TGTGCCAGCAGTTTATTCGACAGGAGTTTCTACGAGCAGTACTTC
CASSLFDRSFYEQYF
>TRBJ1-4|.|TRBV7-2|.
TGTGCCAGCAGCTTAAGTCAGGGAGGGAGTGAAAAACTGTTTTTT
CASSLSQGGSEKLFF
>TRBJ2-1|.|TRBV6-5|TRBD2
TGTGCCAGCAGTTACGGCGGGAGACTCTACAATGAGCAGTTCTTC
CASSYGGRLYNEQFF
>TRBJ1-4|.|TRBV27|.
TGTGCCAGCAGTCTCCTCTCAACTAATGAAAAACTGTTTTTT
CASSLLSTNEKLFF
>TRBJ1-5|.|TRBV10-1|.
TGCGCCAGCAGTGAATTTGGCAGCAATCAGCCCCAGCATTTT
CASSEFGSNQPQHF
>TRBJ2-1|.|TRBV25-1|.
TGTGCCAGCAGTAGTCTAGATAGCAATGAGCAGTTCTTC
CASSSLDSNEQFF
>TRBJ2-1|once|TRBV6-5|.
TGTGCCAGCAGTCGTTCCGGGCGAAATTACAATGAGCAGTTCTTC
CASSRSGRNYNEQFF
>TRBJ2-7|.|TRBV28|.
TGTGCCTCCGGTGGGGCGCCCTACGAGCAGTACTTC
CASGGAPYEQYF
>TRBJ2-1|once|TRBV5-8|.
TGTGCCAGCAGCTTGGGGGGCATGAAGATCCATGAGCAGTTCTTC
CASSLGGMKIHEQFF
>TRBJ2-5|.|TRBV5-6|TRBD2
TGTGCCAGCAGCTTTAGGACTGGCGGGAGATCGGAGACCCAGTACTTC
CASSFRTGGRSETQYF
>TRBJ1-1|few|TRBV5-6|TRBD1
TGTGCCAGCACCATCAGACATCCCGACAGGGTCACTGAAGCTTTCTTT
CASTIRHPDRVTEAFF
>TRBJ2-7|.|TRBV7-2|.
TGTGCCAGCAGCTTGAGGGGGGACTCCTACGAGCAGTACTTC
CASSLRGDSYEQYF
>TRBJ2-3|.|TRBV4-1|TRBD2
TGCGCCAGCAGCCACCCACGACTAGCGGGACGCACAGATACGCAGTATTTT
CASSHPRLAGRTDTQYF
>TRBJ2-2|once|TRBV7-9|TRBD2
TGTGCCAGCAACCTCCAGACTAGCAGCACCGGGGAGCTGTTTTTT
CASNLQTSSTGELFF
>TRBJ2-1|.|TRBV28|.
TGTGCCAGCACCAGATACAATGAGCAGTTCTTC
CASTRYNEQFF
>TRBJ1-4|once|TRBV5-1|.
TGCGCCAGCAGCTTGGCCAAGGGCCCGGGGGAAAAACTGTTTTTT
CASSLAKGPGEKLFF
>TRBJ2-5|.|TRBV5-1|.
TGCGCCAGCAGCTCTGGACCCACCAAAGAGACCCAGTACTTC
CASSSGPTKETQYF
>TRBJ2-3|.|TRBV28|.
TGTGCCAGCAGTTTACCCCTGACTGAAGCGCGCACAGATACGCAGTATTTT
CASSLPLTEARTDTQYF
>TRBJ2-2|.|TRBV5-1|.
TGCGCCAGCACCTTAACAGGAGCCACCGGGGAGCTGTTTTTT
CASTLTGATGELFF
>TRBJ1-2|.|TRBV6-6|TRBD1
TGTGCCAGCAGTTACATAGACAGGGAGCGCTACACCTTC
CASSYIDRERYTF
>TRBJ1-1|.|TRBV4-1|TRBD1
TGCGCCAGCAGCCAACCGACAGGGGTTGGGATTGCTTTCTTT
CASSQPTGVGIAFF
>TRBJ2-7|.|TRBV29-1|TRBD1
TGCAGCGTCTCACAGGGGGCCTCCTACGAGCAGTACTTC
CSVSQGASYEQYF
>TRBJ1-5|.|TRBV28|TRBD1
TGTGCCAGCAGTTTAACCCCGGAGACAGGGGTTGGCCAGCCCCAGCATTTT
CASSLTPETGVGQPQHF